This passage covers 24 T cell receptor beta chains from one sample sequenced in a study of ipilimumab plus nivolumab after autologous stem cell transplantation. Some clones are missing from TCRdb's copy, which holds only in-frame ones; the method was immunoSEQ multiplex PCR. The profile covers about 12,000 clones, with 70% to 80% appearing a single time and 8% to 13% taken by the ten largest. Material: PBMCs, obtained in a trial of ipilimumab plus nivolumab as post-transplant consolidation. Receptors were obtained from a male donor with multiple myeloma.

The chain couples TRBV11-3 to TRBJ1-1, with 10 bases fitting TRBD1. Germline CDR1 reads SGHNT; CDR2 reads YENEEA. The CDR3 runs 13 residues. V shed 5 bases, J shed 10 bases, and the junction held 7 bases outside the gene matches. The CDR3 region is CASSESRDRGAFF. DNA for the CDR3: TGTGCCAGCAGCGAGTCCCGGGACAGGGGAGCTTTCTTT.

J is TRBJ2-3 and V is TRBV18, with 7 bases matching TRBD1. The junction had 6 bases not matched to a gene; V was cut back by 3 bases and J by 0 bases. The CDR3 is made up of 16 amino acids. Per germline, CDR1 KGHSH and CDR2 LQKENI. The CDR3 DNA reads TGTGCCAGCTCACCTCTAGGGACAGCTAGCACAGATACGCAGTATTTT. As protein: CASSPLGTASTDTQYF.

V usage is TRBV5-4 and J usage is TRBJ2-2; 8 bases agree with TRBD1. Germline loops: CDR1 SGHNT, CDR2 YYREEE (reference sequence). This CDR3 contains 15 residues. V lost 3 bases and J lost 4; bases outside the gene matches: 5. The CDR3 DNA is TGTGCCAGCAGCTCGGACAGGGTGGCCACCGGGGAGCTGTTTTTT. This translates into CASSSDRVATGELFF.

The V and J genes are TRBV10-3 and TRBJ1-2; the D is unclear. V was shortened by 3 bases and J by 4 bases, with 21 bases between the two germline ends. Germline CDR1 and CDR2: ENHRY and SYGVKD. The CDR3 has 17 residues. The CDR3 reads CAISDPTLGRKSYGYTF. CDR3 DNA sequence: TGTGCCATCAGTGACCCCACCCTTGGACGGAAAAGCTATGGCTACACCTTC.

The CDR3 loop is CASSYQGGRYGYTF. Here the CDR3 DNA reads TGTGCCAGCAGTTACCAAGGAGGAAGATATGGCTACACCTTC. This chain links TRBV6-5 with TRBJ1-2, with D uncertain. The V end was cut by 2 bases, the J end by 5 bases, with 12 bases between. The CDR3 runs 14 residues. Germline CDR1 and CDR2: MNHEY and SVGAGI.

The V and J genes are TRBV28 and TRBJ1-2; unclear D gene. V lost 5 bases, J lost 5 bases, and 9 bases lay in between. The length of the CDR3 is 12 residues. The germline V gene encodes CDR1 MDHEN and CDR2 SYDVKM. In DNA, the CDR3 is TGTGCCAGCAGTCTCCCCCGTTATGGCTACACCTTC. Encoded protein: CASSLPRYGYTF.

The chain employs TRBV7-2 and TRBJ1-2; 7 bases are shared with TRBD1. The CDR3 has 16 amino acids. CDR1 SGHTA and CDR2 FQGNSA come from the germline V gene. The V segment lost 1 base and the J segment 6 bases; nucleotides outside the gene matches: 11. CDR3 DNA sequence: TGTGCCAGCAGCTTAGTCGAGACAGGGATAACGGATGGCTACACCTTC. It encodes CASSLVETGITDGYTF.

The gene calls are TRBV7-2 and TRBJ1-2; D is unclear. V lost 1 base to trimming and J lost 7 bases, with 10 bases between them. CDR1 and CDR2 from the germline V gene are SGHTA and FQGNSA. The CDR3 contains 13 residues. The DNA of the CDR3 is TGTGCCAGCAGCTTAGGGTTACACGCTGGCTACACCTTC. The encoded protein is CASSLGLHAGYTF.

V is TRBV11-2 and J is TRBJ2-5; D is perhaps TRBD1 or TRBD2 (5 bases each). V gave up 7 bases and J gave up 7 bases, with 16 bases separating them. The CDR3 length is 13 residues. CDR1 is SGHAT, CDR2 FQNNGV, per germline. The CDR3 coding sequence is TGTGCCAGCATTCACGGGGCTACCGGGACCCAGTACTTC. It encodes CASIHGATGTQYF.

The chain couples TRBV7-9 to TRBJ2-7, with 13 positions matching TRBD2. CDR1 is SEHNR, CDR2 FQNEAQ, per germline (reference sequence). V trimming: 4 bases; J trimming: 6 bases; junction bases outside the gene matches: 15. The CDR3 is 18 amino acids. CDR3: CASSSSATSGGTLGEQYF. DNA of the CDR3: TGTGCCAGCAGCTCATCAGCGACTAGCGGGGGGACCTTGGGCGAGCAGTACTTC.

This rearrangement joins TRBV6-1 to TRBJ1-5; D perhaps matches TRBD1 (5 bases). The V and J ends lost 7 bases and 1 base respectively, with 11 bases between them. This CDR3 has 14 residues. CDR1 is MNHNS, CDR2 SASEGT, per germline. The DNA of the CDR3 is TGTGCCAGCAATCGGGGGTTAAGCAATCAGCCCCAGCATTTT. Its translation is CASNRGLSNQPQHF.

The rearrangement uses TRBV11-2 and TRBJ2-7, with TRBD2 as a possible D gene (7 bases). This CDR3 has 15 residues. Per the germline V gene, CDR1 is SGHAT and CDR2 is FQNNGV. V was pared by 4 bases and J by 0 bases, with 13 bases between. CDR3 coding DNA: TGTGCCAGCAGCTATCGGGGGGCGAGCTCCTACGAGCAGTACTTC. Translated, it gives CASSYRGASSYEQYF.

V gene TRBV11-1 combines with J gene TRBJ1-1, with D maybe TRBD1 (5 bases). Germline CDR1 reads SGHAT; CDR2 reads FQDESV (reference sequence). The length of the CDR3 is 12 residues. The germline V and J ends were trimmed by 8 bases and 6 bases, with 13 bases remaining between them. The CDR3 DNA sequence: TGTGCCAGCCAAGGGCTGGGGGCTGAAGCTTTCTTT. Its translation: CASQGLGAEAFF.

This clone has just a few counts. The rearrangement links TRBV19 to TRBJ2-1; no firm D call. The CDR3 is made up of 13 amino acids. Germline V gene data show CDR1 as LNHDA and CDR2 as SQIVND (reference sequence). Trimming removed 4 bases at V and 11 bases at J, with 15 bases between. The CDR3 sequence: CASSTSGRYKQFF. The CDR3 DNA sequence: TGTGCCAGTAGTACATCGGGTAGGTACAAGCAGTTCTTC.

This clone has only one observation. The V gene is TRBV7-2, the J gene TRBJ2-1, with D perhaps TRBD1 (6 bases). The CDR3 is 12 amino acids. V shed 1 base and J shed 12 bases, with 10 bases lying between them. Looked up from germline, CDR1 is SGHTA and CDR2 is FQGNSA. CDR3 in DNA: TGTGCCAGCAGCTTAGAGACAGGACCGCAGTTCTTC. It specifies CASSLETGPQFF.

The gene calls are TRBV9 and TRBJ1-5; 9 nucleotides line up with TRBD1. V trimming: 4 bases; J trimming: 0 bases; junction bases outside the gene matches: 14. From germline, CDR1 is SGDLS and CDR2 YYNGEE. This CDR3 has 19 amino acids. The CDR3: CASSSRGDRESHSNQPQHF. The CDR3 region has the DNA TGTGCCAGCAGCTCAAGGGGGGACAGGGAGTCTCATAGCAATCAGCCCCAGCATTTT.

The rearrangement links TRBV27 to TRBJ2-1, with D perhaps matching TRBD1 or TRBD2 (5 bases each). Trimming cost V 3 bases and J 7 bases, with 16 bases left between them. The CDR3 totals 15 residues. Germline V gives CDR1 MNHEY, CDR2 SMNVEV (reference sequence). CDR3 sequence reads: CASSFVGPTLNEQFF. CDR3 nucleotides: TGTGCCAGCAGTTTTGTGGGACCAACGCTTAATGAGCAGTTCTTC.

This CDR3 is CASSLVSLGVGYTF. DNA for the CDR3: TGTGCCAGCAGCTTAGTGTCCTTGGGGGTTGGCTACACCTTC. The chain couples TRBV7-9 to TRBJ1-2; tentatively, D is TRBD1 (5 bases). The CDR3 covers 14 residues. Germline CDR1 and CDR2: SEHNR and FQNEAQ (reference sequence). V gave up 1 base and J gave up 7 bases, with 13 bases separating them.

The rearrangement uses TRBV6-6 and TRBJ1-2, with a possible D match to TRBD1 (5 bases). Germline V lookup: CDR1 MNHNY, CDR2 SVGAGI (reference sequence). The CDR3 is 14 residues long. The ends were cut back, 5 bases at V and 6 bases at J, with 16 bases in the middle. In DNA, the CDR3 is TGTGCCAGCAGTCCCCCAGGGCGGGGGGATGGCTACACCTTC. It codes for CASSPPGRGDGYTF.

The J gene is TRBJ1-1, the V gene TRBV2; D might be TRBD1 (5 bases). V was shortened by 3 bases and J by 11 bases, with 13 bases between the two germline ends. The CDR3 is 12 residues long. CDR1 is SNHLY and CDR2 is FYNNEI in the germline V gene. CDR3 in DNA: TGTGCCAGCAGTGACCGCCGGGACGGGGCTTTCTTT. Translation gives CASSDRRDGAFF.

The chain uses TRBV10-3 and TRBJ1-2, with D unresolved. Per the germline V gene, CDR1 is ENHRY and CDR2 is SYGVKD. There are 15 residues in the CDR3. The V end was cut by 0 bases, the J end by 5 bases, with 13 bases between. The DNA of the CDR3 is TGTGCCATCAGTGAGTCAGGTGGTCAGGCTTATGGCTACACCTTC. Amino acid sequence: CAISESGGQAYGYTF.

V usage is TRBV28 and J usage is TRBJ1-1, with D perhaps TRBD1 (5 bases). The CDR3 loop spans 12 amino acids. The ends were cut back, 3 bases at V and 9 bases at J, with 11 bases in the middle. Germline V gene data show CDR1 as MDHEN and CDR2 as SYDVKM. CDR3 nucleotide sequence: TGTGCCAGCAGTTTGATGGAGGGGAAAGCTTTCTTT. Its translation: CASSLMEGKAFF.

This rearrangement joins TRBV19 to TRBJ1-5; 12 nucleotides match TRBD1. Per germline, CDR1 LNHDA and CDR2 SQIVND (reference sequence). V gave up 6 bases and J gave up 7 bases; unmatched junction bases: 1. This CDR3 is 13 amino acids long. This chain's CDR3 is CASSGTGGQPQHF. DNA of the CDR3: TGTGCCAGTAGCGGGACAGGGGGCCAGCCCCAGCATTTT. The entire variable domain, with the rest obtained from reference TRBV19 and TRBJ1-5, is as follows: DGGITQSPKYLFRKEGQNVTLSCEQNLNHDAMYWYRQDPGQGLRLIYYSQIVNDFQKGDIAEGYSVSREKKESFPLTVTSAQKNPTAFYLCASSGTGGQPQHFGDGTRLSIL.

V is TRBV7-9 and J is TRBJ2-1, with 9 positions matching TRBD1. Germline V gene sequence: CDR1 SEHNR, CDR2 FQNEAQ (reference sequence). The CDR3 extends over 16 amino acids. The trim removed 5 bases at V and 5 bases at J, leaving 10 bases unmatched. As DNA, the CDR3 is TGTGCCAGCAGCAAACGACAGGGGGGGAGTCACAATGAGCAGTTCTTC. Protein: CASSKRQGGSHNEQFF.